This T cell receptor beta chain was identified in a study of shared clonotypes between healthy human individuals (dated by TCRdb to the early 2020s). Broadly, across the study: The cohort comprised a couple of women and a few men aged 18 to 49 years. For each donor, three plates each were used for CD4 naive and CD4 memory, two plates were used for CD8 naive, and one plate was used for CD8 memory. Blood TCR repertoires of roughly five healthy adults were deeply sequenced to estimate repertoire size and the extent of clonotype sharing between individuals. Libraries were prepared and TCR repertoires were sequenced by different laboratories using diverse techniques, in order to increase sequencing depth and limit assay-specific biases. Each donor's leukapheresis produced roughly between about 0.8 and 8.9 billion PBMCs. Points the paper makes about the study in general: Naive subsets generally had larger estimated clonotype richness than memory subsets. Based on pairwise subsampling, the degree of clonotype sharing among donors was expected to be affected by sequencing depth. Clonotypes shared by all four sorted-subset donors showed higher generation probabilities than non-shared clonotypes. Incomplete sequencing was indicated by rarefaction of sorted-subset datasets, despite the large sequencing depth. Because the study included only a small number of donors, the genetic and exposure-history diversity represented was limited. Across several donors, roughly 5.4% of naive CD4, roughly 3.8% of naive CD8, under 2.5% of memory CD4, and over 0.35% of memory CD8 clonotypes were shared. Sampling was limited to blood, and TCR repertoires in tissue likely differ from TCR repertoires in blood.

The CDR3 has 12 amino acids, counting the end cysteine and phenylalanine. This entry keeps only the CDR3 DNA: 36 bases, framed from base 1. V is cut by 3 bases and J by 1 base, and the space between the germline ends is 4 bases. In the germline V gene, CDR1 corresponds to MNHNS and CDR2 to SASEGT. Using the deep immunoSEQ assay, multiplex PCR amplified TCR CDR3 regions from genomic DNA. Genomic DNA extracted from each cell subset was distributed evenly over all wells of several immunoSEQ 96-well plates, and each plate served as one replicate. For sorted subsets, approximately 190 ng of genomic DNA, equivalent to some 30,000 T cell genomes, went into each replicate PCR. The purified libraries were quantified using a Qubit 3.0 fluorometer, sized with a Bioanalyzer 2100, and then quantified again using the KAPA Library Quantification kit. Each immunoSEQ 96-well plate was sequenced on its own single-read 150-cycle Illumina NextSeq 550 flow cell. In the source study's methods: The immunoSEQ output contained only junctional sequences without quality scores, so filtering could not match that applied to full-length reads. To assign V/J genes and CDR3, sequences were annotated using PyIR, a Python wrapper for IgBLAST v1.9, with IMGT germline references. Reads were removed for weak V/J assignments (E-value above 1e-6), missing CDR3, stop codons, out-of-frame junctions, or ambiguous translated residues. V3J clonotypes were defined as sequences sharing an identical inferred V gene, J gene, and CDR3 amino acid sequence. Percentage overlap between repertoires was calculated by dividing the number of shared unique clonotypes by the size of the smaller repertoire. Three approaches were used to assess repertoire richness: RTK rarefaction, the Chao1 estimator, and Recon v2.1 estimates of unobserved clonotypes. OLGA was used to compute generation probabilities for all TCRbeta clonotypes that the gDNA method yielded from a handful of donors. TCRdb re-hosts the immuneACCESS table, in-frame sequences only. Its copies lack some clones; in the studies checked, an unresolved V gene accounts for under half of them, and the cause for the rest is not known. V, J and clone size are taken as reported in that table, and D and trimming were inferred from the DNA itself. Across this sample there are 1.5 million to 2.5 million clones, with about 95% seen only once. 1.2% of the sample is in the top ten clones.

CD8 naive samples consisted of CD45RO-negative cells that were positively selected for CCR7, yielding a CD45RA+CCR7+ population without TemRA cells. Healthy HIV-negative adults with no recently reported acute infections or vaccinations were included as donors. Every donor was a Caucasian adult living in Nashville, Tennessee, USA. After blood collection by leukapheresis, PBMCs were isolated using Ficoll-Histopaque density gradient centrifugation and then cryopreserved in the vapor phase of liquid nitrogen. Analytical flow cytometry was used to check the purity and quantity of each magnetically sorted T cell population. Genomic DNA was isolated from every sorted fraction and measured by UV absorbance on a Nanodrop 2000c. With respect to this clone: Its recognized antigen is unknown. No base qualities exist here, and no much larger clone lies one base off it. At the DNA level, this CDR3 is encoded by other sequences in the same sample as well.

Recombination connected TRBV6-1 to TRBJ2-7; no D gene call is confident. The receptor comes from a man younger than 35 in good health. The material sequenced was naive CD8+ T cells sorted from blood. In the paper's terms, the cell subset or site label means: CD45RA+CCR7+. CDR3 loop: CASSDGSYEQYF. The nucleotide sequence reads TGTGCCAGCAGTGATGGGTCCTACGAGCAGTACTTC.